This note documents a single T cell receptor beta chain sequence. Germline V gives CDR1 LNHDA, CDR2 SQIVND (reference sequence). Deletions cut 5 bases from V and 9 bases from J, with 14 bases between. The CDR3 is made up of 13 amino acids. In the original workflow: Amplification of reference gene primers provided the estimated nucleated cell counts. The table came from immunoSEQ multiplex PCR; TCRdb's copy has only in-frame clones and leaves some out. The DNA gave D and trimming, while V, J and clone size come from that table. In the table there are about 350,000 clones, about nine tenths of which are singletons. It was during active infection that Seattle patients were enrolled and then longitudinally followed. The sample comes from a study of blood T cell repertoires in COVID-19. Background on the study: Whether acute or convalescent, the COVID-19 samples came from the United States, Italy and Spain. PBMCs, B-cell-depleted T cells, or T cells provided the cDNA or gDNA that made up the material.

The sequence was obtained from a woman aged 60 to 75 with COVID-19, enrolled during active disease. The sample was peripheral blood. The chain employs TRBV19 and TRBJ1-5; D gene unclear. The DNA of the CDR3 is TGTGCCAGTAGTCAGCAAGGAGTACGGCCCCAGCATTTT. Its protein product is CASSQQGVRPQHF.